This T cell receptor beta chain was sequenced in a study of blood T cells in healthy people across ages. The sample holds one count of this clonotype. Antigen unknown. Combining a sample-barcoded 5' primer with a J-beta primer mix, a second PCR ran for roughly 6 to 11 cycles. TCRdb passed the 5' RACE reads through MiXCR, listing each CDR3 protein once. Of roughly 1.4 million distinct CDR3 sequences in the sample, roughly 64% were seen once. Whole-study results and caveats: Naive T cell percentage by flow cytometry tracked strongly with beta diversity.

Sample: blood. The origin of this receptor is a man in his late teens or twenties in good health.

The CDR3: CASSWGTHPKSYNEQFF. The CDR3 DNA reads TGTGCCAGCAGTTGGGGGACCCATCCTAAGTCCTACAATGAGCAGTTCTTC. The rearrangement uses TRBV6-5 and TRBJ2-1; perhaps D is TRBD1 or TRBD2 (5 bases each). V was clipped by 4 bases and J by 1 base, with 17 bases between them. CDR1 and CDR2 from the germline V gene are MNHEY and SVGAGI. The CDR3 covers 17 residues.